The clone carrying this T cell receptor (beta chain) was counted between two and nine times. Its antigen is unknown. Only in-frame clones appear in the TCRdb table, and some are missing; sequencing was by immunoSEQ multiplex PCR. The data contain fewer than 140,000 clones, 90% of them singletons. Samples with a second dose at about 4 or about 12 weeks were pooled together. CDR1 is SGHVS, CDR2 FNYEAQ, per germline. Trimming removed 5 bases from V and 0 bases from J, with 8 bases in between. The CDR3 has 15 residues. This record comes from a study of T cell responses to AZD1222 COVID-19 vaccine. Study results and caveats: Donors were chiefly white British, with a greater number of females, and clonal diversity was perhaps underestimated.

This TCR came from an adult who received the AZD1222 COVID-19 vaccine. The sample here was peripheral blood, taken 28 days after the second AZD1222 dose. This chain links TRBV7-6 with TRBJ2-6; D remains unclear. CDR3 in amino acids: CASSTTLSGANVLTF. In DNA form, the CDR3 reads TGTGCCAGCAGCACCACACTCTCTGGGGCCAACGTCCTGACTTTC.